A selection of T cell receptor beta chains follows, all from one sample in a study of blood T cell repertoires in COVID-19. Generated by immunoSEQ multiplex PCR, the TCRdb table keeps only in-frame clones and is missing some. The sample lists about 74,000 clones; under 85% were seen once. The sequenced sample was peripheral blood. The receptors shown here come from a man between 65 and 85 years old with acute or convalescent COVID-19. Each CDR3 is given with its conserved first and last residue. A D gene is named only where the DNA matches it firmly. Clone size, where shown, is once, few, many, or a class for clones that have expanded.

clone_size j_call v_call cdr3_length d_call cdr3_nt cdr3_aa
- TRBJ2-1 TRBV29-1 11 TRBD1 TGCAGCGTCCGGGGACAGGCTGAGCAGTTCTTC CSVRGQAEQFF
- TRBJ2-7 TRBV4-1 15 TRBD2 TGCGCCAGCAGCCGTCCGCTAGCGGGAGTTAACGAGCAGTACTTC CASSRPLAGVNEQYF
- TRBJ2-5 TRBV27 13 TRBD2 TGTGCCAGCATGCTAGCGGGAGTGGAGACCCAGTACTTC CASMLAGVETQYF
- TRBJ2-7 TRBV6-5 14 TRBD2 TGTGCCACCCGACTAGCGGGAGTTGGTTACGAGCAGTACTTC CATRLAGVGYEQYF
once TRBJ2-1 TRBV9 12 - TGTGCCAGCAGCCTCCGGGACAATGAGCAGTTCTTC CASSLRDNEQFF
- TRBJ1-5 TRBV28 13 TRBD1 TGTGCCAGCACAACAGGGGGCTGGAAGCCCCAGCATTTT CASTTGGWKPQHF
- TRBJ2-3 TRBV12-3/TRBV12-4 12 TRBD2 TGTGCCAGCAGCCCGGGGGGAGATACGCAGTATTTT CASSPGGDTQYF
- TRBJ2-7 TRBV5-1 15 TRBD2 TGCGCCAGCACCCCACGCGGGGGAAGAGGGGACGAGCAGTACTTC CASTPRGGRGDEQYF
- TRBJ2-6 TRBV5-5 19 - TGTGCCAGCAGCTTGGAACACAGGGCAAGGGTGCGCGGGGCCAACGTCCTGACTTTC CASSLEHRARVRGANVLTF
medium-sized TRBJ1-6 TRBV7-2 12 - TGTGCCAGCAGCCAACAGGATTCACCCCTCCACTTT CASSQQDSPLHF
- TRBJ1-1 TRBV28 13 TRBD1 TGTGCCAGCAGTTCGGGACAGCTCCAGGAAGCTTTCTTT CASSSGQLQEAFF
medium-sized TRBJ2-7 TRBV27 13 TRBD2 TGTGCCAGCCGGGGGGGACTAAACTACGAGCAGTACTTC CASRGGLNYEQYF
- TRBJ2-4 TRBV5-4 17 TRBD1 TGTGCCAGCAGCTACAGGACAGGAGCCCTAGCCAAAAACATTCAGTACTTC CASSYRTGALAKNIQYF
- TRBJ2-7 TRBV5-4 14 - TGTGCCAGCAGCTTGGGAGGCCGAGCCTACGAGCAGTACTTC CASSLGGRAYEQYF
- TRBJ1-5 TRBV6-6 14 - TGTGCCAGCAGTTACGCAACAGGGAGTCAGCCCCAGCATTTT CASSYATGSQPQHF
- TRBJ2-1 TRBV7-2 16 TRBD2 TGTGCCAGCAGCTTAGCGGGACTAGCGGGAGGGAGTGAGCAGTTCTTC CASSLAGLAGGSEQFF
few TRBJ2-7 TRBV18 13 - TGTGCCAGCTCACCTGCTAGCGTAGGAGAGCAGTACTTC CASSPASVGEQYF
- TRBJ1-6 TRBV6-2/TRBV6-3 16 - TGTGCCAGCAGTTGGCAGGGCCACTCCTATAATTCACCCCTCCACTTT CASSWQGHSYNSPLHF
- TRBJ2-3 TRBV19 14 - TGTGCCAGTAGGGGGGGAGGAATGGGAGATACGCAGTATTTT CASRGGGMGDTQYF
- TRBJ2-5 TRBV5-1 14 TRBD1 TGCGCCAGCTTCGGACAGGGGGCGAAGGAGACCCAGTACTTC CASFGQGAKETQYF
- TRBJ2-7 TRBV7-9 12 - TGTGCCAGCAGCCGGCTAACGGAGAGACAGTACTTC CASSRLTERQYF
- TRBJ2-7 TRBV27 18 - TGTGCCAGCAGTTTAAGGGGGGTCGAGCGGGACGCGTCCTACGAGCAGTACTTC CASSLRGVERDASYEQYF
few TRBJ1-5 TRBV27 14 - TGTGCCAGCAGCTTCCGGGGAGGGGATCAGCCCCAGCATTTT CASSFRGGDQPQHF
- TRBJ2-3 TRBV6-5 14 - TGTGCCAGCAGTTACTCACCGGGCACAGATACGCAGTATTTT CASSYSPGTDTQYF
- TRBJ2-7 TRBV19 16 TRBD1 TGTGCCAGTTCAGCTTCGGGGGACAGGGGTTCCTACGAGCAGTACTTC CASSASGDRGSYEQYF
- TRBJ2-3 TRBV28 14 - TGTGCCAGCACTCCCCCACGGGGCACAGATACGCAGTATTTT CASTPPRGTDTQYF